This T cell receptor (beta chain) derives from a study of blood T cell repertoires in COVID-19. Study-wide background: Material from acute and convalescent COVID-19 was sourced from the United States, Italy and Spain.

Germline CDR1 DFQATT, CDR2 SNEGSKA (reference sequence). The CDR3 totals 11 residues. Trimming removed 0 bases at V and 6 bases at J, with 5 bases between. The method was immunoSEQ multiplex PCR; TCRdb's version includes in-frame clones alone and lacks a portion of them. Among 100,000 or so clones listed, 84% were seen once. This TCR was recovered from a man aged 40-49 years with active or convalescent COVID-19. This sequence joins TRBV20-1 and TRBJ1-1; D gene ambiguous. The specimen was peripheral blood. The CDR3 DNA is TGCAGTGCTAGAGATCCGGCTGAAGCTTTCTTT. Translated, it gives CSARDPAEAFF.